This T cell receptor (beta chain) was sequenced for a study of T cells in Graves' hyperthyroidism and ophthalmopathy (dated by TCRdb to about 2019). Background on the whole study: Peripheral blood was sampled at the time of initial diagnosis, prior to any treatment. Prospective prediction of ophthalmopathy was tested in an independent validation cohort consisting of fewer than 20 hyperthyroidism patients and around 17 patients who later progressed to ophthalmopathy. The paper describes TCR Vbeta CDR3 sequencing of around 130 peripheral blood samples, made up of approximately 40 ophthalmopathy patients, approximately 76 hyperthyroidism patients and approximately 17 progressor patients. To identify distinguishing TCR V-J signatures, a discovery cohort of 90 to 100 patients was used, comprising 43 with Graves' ophthalmopathy and about 59 with stable Graves' hyperthyroidism. In addition, the study compared T-cell repertoires in thyroid tissue and in blood from a handful of Graves' hyperthyroidism patients. After sampling, hyperthyroidism patients received methimazole starting at 30 mg daily, and ophthalmopathy patients received high-dose intravenous methylprednisolone. The roughly 91 discovery patients were randomly divided into training and test sets at a 7:3 ratio. Overall study results and their limits: Most expanded thyroid clonotypes (frequency above 0.001) were also detected in blood, a finding suggesting that blood repertoires may reflect thyroid immune responses. A 13 V-J signature model separated ophthalmopathy from stable hyperthyroidism, with around 88% sensitivity and approximately 81% specificity in cross-validation and 80%/75% in testing. Sample size was not statistically predetermined, and investigators were not blinded to group allocation. In validation, progression to ophthalmopathy was predicted by the model with 70.59% sensitivity and 72.22% specificity, a median of approximately 6.5 months before onset.

A distance of 13 bases separates the germline ends of V and J, which lose 5 bases and 2 bases respectively. Spanning cysteine to phenylalanine, the CDR3 consists of 14 amino acids. Just the 42-base CDR3 DNA is kept, in frame starting at base 1. Ophthalmopathy patients had moderately to severely active disease, Clinical Activity Score of at least 3, NOSPECS grade of at least 4, and duration under 3 months. Any patient with an uncontrolled infection, another autoimmune disease, pregnancy or lactation was excluded. Diagnoses were established on the basis of clinical symptoms, serum thyroxine and TRAb, thyroid ultrasound, and orbital computed tomography. Ficoll-Paque density gradient centrifugation was used to isolate PBMCs from around 10 ml of fresh peripheral blood. Trizol reagent was used to extract total RNA, and RNA quality was then checked on an Agilent 2100 Bioanalyzer. This clonotype was counted at least ten times. There is no known antigen for this receptor. No qualities accompany the bases; no much larger clone lies one base away.

The TCR beta CDR3 regions were amplified from RNA transcripts. For the first round of RT-PCR on the TCR CDR3, the HTBI primer set was used together with the Qiagen OneStep RT-PCR kit. Libraries were constructed in a second round of multiplex PCR, after which size selection and purification were performed. The libraries were sequenced on an Illumina HiSeq2000 using paired-end 100 bp reads. Turning to the authors' computational methods: Raw data were processed with SOAPnuke, discarding reads with adapters, uncalled bases, mean Phred below 15, or no exact constant-primer or identifier match. COPE v1.2.5 was used to merge high-quality paired reads, and clonotypes were defined as unique nucleotide sequences. MiTCR v1.1 was used to align the clonotypes against IMGT TRBV, TRBD and TRBJ reference segments. The analysis included only V-J combinations with a frequency above 0.0001, which together covered 99% to 99.2% of the repertoires. A TCS score was defined as the ratio of F50 (clonal expansion) to E x V (chaos), with BLOSUM62-based TCRdist applied between CDR3 peptides within each V-J. Welch's t-statistics and random forest reduced around 510 V-J features to fewer than 15, which were used in a naive Bayes classifier (R e1071). The public reads were reprocessed in TCRdb via fastp at Q25 and MiXCR, keeping in-frame beta chains. Each entry is one CDR3 protein sequence, shown with its most common DNA and genes. The V and J calls were not made by the authors but by TCRdb's processing. Counted in this sample were approximately 400,000 distinct CDR3 sequences; over 13% of them appeared once. The top ten clonotypes cover 25% to 30% of the sample.

The sample was blood. This chain joins TRBV12-3 or TRBV12-4 to TRBJ2-7; the best D guess is TRBD1, with 7 bases matching. The sequence derives from a middle-aged man with Graves' ophthalmopathy. The encoded CDR3 is CASSVGGQPYEQYF. The base sequence is TGTGCCAGCAGTGTGGGGGGACAGCCCTACGAGCAGTACTTC.